A few counts support the clone carrying this T cell receptor (beta chain). Its specificity is not known. The gene names here belong to mouse. The read ends 4 residues before the CDR3 terminus; that terminus is restored from the germline J gene. Other nucleotide sequences in the sample specify the same CDR3. The authors sorted pooled cutaneous lymph node cells using CD4, CD8alpha, NKG2D, NKG2ACE and other markers. These data belong to a study of CD8+ T cells in alopecia areata. Study-level background: Donor skin was harvested from 6-12-month-old C3H/HeJ mice with spontaneous alopecia and grafted onto approximately 7-11-week-old female C3H/HeJ recipients.

The study's findings and limits: Researchers report lesional scalp, most notably alopecia totalis/universalis, outstripped normal scalp in clonality. Possibly as an HLA-related effect, TCR sharing across patients appeared less clear than in mice.

The CDR3 is made up of 13 amino acids. Germline-derived CDR1 and CDR2 are LGHNA and YNLKQL (reference sequence). V gave up 4 bases and J gave up 1 base, with 4 bases separating them. RNA was isolated and reverse transcribed to cDNA, the sequencing template. Repertoires were generated with immunoSEQ multiplex PCR, while TCRdb's copy carries only in-frame clones and drops some. Sampling found 270,000 or so clones, none seen once. The chain joins TRBV5 to TRBJ2-2; D is unresolved. This clonotype was obtained from a C3H/HeJ mouse with alopecia areata. Mouse MHC haplotype: H2-k. The sequencing sample was made of CD4+ T cells sorted from a lymph node. CDR3 sequence reads: CASSPLNTGQLYF. The DNA read from the CDR3 is TGTGCCAGCAGCCCTTTAAACACCGGG.